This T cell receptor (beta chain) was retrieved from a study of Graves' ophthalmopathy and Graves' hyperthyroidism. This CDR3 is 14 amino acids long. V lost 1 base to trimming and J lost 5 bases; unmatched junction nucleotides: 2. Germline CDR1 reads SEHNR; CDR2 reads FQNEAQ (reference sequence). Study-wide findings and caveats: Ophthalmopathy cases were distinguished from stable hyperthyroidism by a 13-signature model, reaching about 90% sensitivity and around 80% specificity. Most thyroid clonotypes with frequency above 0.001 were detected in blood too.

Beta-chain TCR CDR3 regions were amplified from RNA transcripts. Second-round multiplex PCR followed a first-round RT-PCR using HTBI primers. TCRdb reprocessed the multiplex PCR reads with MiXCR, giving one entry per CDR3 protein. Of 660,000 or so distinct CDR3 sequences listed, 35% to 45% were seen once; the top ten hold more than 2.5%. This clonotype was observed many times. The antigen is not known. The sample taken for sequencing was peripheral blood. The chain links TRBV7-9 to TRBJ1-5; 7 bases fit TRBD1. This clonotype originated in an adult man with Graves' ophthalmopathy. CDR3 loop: CASSLGQGHQPQHF. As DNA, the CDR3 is TGTGCCAGCAGCTTAGGACAGGGCCATCAGCCCCAGCATTTT.